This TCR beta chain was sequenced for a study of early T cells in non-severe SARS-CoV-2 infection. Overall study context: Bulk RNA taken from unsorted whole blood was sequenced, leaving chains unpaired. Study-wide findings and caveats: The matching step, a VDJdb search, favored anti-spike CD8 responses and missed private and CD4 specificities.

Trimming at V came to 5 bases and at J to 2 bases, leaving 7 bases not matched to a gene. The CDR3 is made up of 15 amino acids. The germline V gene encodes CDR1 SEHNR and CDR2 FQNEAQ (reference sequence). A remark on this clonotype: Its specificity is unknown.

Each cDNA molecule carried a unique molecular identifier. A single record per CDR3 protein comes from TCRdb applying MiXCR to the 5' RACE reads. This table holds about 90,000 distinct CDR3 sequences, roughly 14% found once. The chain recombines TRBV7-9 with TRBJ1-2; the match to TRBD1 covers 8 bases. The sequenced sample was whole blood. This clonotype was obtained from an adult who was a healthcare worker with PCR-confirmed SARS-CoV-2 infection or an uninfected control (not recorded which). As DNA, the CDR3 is TGTGCCAGCAGCCCAGGACAGGGTCCGAACTATGGCTACACCTTC. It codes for CASSPGQGPNYGYTF.